A single sample is the source of the 17 T cell receptor beta chains below, sequenced in a study of identical twins. TCRdb fed the 5' RACE reads into MiXCR, producing one record per CDR3 protein. The sample has hundreds of thousands of distinct CDR3 sequences, 8.5% to 9.5% seen once. This same sample was also taken into another study, of yellow fever vaccine responses in identical twins.

Sequencing used PBMCs. These receptors were collected from a woman between 18 and 30 years old in good health.

At least ten counts were recorded for this clonotype. The genes are TRBV5-1 and TRBJ2-7, with D possibly called TRBD1 or TRBD2 (5 bases each). CDR1 is SGHRS and CDR2 is YFSETQ in the germline V gene. This CDR3 has 14 amino acids. V was shortened by 1 base and J by 3 bases, with 11 bases between the two germline ends. The chain's CDR3 is CASSLRGEDYEQYF. CDR3 coding DNA: TGCGCCAGCAGCTTGAGAGGGGAAGACTACGAGCAGTACTTC.

This clonotype was counted only a few times. The genes are TRBV27 and TRBJ1-5; D possibly corresponds to TRBD1 (6 bases). The V end was cut by 5 bases, the J end by 5 bases, with 16 bases between. In germline, CDR1 is MNHEY, CDR2 SMNVEV (reference sequence). This CDR3 has 15 residues. CDR3 sequence reads: CASSPRQDLDQPQHF. CDR3 DNA sequence: TGTGCCAGCAGTCCCCGACAGGACCTAGATCAGCCCCAGCATTTT.

V and J are TRBV4-2 and TRBJ2-1; 8 bases map to TRBD2. Trimming took 4 bases from V and 0 from J; bases not matched to a gene: 8. The germline CDR1 and CDR2 sequences are LGHNA and YNFKEQ. This CDR3 is 17 amino acids long. The CDR3 DNA follows: TGTGCCAGCAGCCCCCGGGGGGGTAGAAGCTCCTACAATGAGCAGTTCTTC. Amino acids: CASSPRGGRSSYNEQFF.

This clonotype showed up many times. This chain connects TRBV29-1 to TRBJ2-7; 9 nucleotides match TRBD1. V was pared by 1 base and J by 7 bases, with 5 bases of the junction left unmatched. The CDR3 spans 13 residues. Germline V gene sequence: CDR1 SQVTM, CDR2 ANQGSEA. The DNA of the CDR3 is TGCAGCGTTGAAGGTCGGACAGGGGTAGAGCAGTACTTC. Amino acid sequence: CSVEGRTGVEQYF.

This clonotype was picked up many times. This chain joins TRBV12-3 or TRBV12-4 and TRBJ2-1, with D perhaps matching TRBD1 (6 bases). This CDR3 comprises 14 residues. Trimming removed 3 bases from V and 2 bases from J, with 8 bases in between. The CDR3 here is CASSLQGTYNEQFF. The CDR3 nucleotides read TGTGCCAGCAGTTTGCAGGGGACCTACAATGAGCAGTTCTTC.

The rearrangement links TRBV6-5 to TRBJ2-2, with 8 bases identical to TRBD2. The CDR3 is 14 amino acids. Germline assignment: CDR1 MNHEY and CDR2 SVGAGI. J gave up 6 bases and V 2 bases, and 2 bases lay outside the gene matches. CDR3 nucleotide sequence: TGTGCCAGCAGTTACCGGGGGGGTGCCGGGGAGCTGTTTTTT. It translates to CASSYRGGAGELFF.

The gene calls are TRBV27 and TRBJ2-7; D is undetermined. CDR1 MNHEY and CDR2 SMNVEV come from the germline V gene (reference sequence). Deletions cut 6 bases from V and 2 bases from J, with 14 bases between. This CDR3 is built from 14 residues. As DNA, the CDR3 is TGTGCCAGCAGCCAAGGACGGATACCCTACGAGCAGTACTTC. Residues: CASSQGRIPYEQYF.

This clonotype has just a few counts. The CDR3 nucleotides are TGTGCCAGCGGCACCCGGGACTTTATATACAATGAGCAGTTCTTC. Amino acids: CASGTRDFIYNEQFF. The chain combines TRBV5-6 with TRBJ2-1; D is possibly TRBD2 (6 bases). V was shortened by 7 bases and J by 4 bases, with 18 bases between the two germline ends. Germline V lookup: CDR1 SGHDT, CDR2 YYEEEE. The CDR3 loop spans 15 amino acids.

A few counts support this clonotype. V gene TRBV28 combines with J gene TRBJ2-1; D not certain. Germline CDR1 is MDHEN and CDR2 is SYDVKM. The CDR3 loop spans 15 amino acids. Trimming stripped 6 bases from V and 7 bases from J, with 19 bases between. The CDR3 DNA reads TGTGCCAGCAGCTCTATAGGGTTTCTTAGAAATGAGCAGTTCTTC. Its translation is CASSSIGFLRNEQFF.

This clonotype was found many times. J is TRBJ2-5 and V is TRBV29-1, with D perhaps given as TRBD1 or TRBD2 (5 bases each). Germline CDR1 SQVTM, CDR2 ANQGSEA. Trimming removed 7 bases at V and 2 bases at J, with 11 bases between. The CDR3 is 12 residues long. CDR3 DNA sequence: TGCAGCGCGGGGACCCAACAAGAGACCCAGTACTTC. It yields the protein CSAGTQQETQYF.

The chain links TRBV5-1 to TRBJ2-5; 12 nucleotides line up with TRBD2. Germline CDR1 reads SGHRS; CDR2 reads YFSETQ. The CDR3 sequence is 16 residues long. Germline trimming cut 1 base from V and 1 base from J; bases unmatched to any gene: 2. This chain's CDR3 is CASSLLAGGTQETQYF. The CDR3 DNA follows: TGCGCCAGCAGCTTGCTAGCGGGGGGGACCCAAGAGACCCAGTACTTC.

This clonotype was counted a few times. The V and J genes are TRBV12-3 or TRBV12-4 and TRBJ2-5; 8 positions match TRBD2. CDR3 length: 15 amino acids. The V gene end was trimmed by 6 bases and the J gene end by 4 bases; junction bases not matched to a gene: 10. This chain's CDR3 is CASRTQAGAAETQYF. In DNA, the CDR3 is TGTGCCAGCAGAACCCAAGCGGGAGCCGCAGAGACCCAGTACTTC.

This rearrangement joins TRBV9 to TRBJ2-5, with D uncertain. V lost 0 bases to trimming and J lost 4 bases, with 7 bases between them. The germline V gene has CDR1 SGDLS and CDR2 YYNGEE. The CDR3 loop spans 13 amino acids. The CDR3 region is CASSVGSRETQYF. The CDR3 DNA follows: TGTGCCAGCAGCGTAGGTTCCAGAGAGACCCAGTACTTC.

J is TRBJ2-5 and V is TRBV20-1; 11 bases are shared with TRBD2. The CDR3 sequence is 15 residues long. The V and J ends lost 5 bases and 3 bases, in that order; junction bases with no gene match: 8. The V gene's germline CDR1 is DFQATT and CDR2 SNEGSKA (reference sequence). The CDR3 DNA reads as TGCAGTGCTCCACTAGCGGGGGTGGCTAAAGAGACCCAGTACTTC. Protein product: CSAPLAGVAKETQYF.

This clonotype was found many times. V is TRBV20-1 and J is TRBJ2-7; weak D call: TRBD1 (6 bases). Germline lookup yields CDR1 DFQATT and CDR2 SNEGSKA (reference sequence). Trimming took 0 bases from V and 1 from J, leaving 13 bases between them. This CDR3 is built from 15 residues. CDR3 in amino acids: CSARDRDGTSYEQYF. In nucleotides, the CDR3 is TGCAGTGCTAGAGATCGGGACGGGACATCCTACGAGCAGTACTTC.

The chain couples TRBV29-1 to TRBJ2-2, with unresolved D. Germline lookup yields CDR1 SQVTM and CDR2 ANQGSEA. V was cut by 5 bases and J by 6 bases, with 10 bases left in between. The CDR3 extends over 12 amino acids. The CDR3 DNA is TGCAGCGTTTTAGGGAAGGCCGGGGAGCTGTTTTTT. Its translation is CSVLGKAGELFF.

This clonotype was detected many times. The J gene is TRBJ2-7, the V gene TRBV12-3 or TRBV12-4; TRBD2 is a possible D gene (7 bases). Deletions cut 8 bases from V and 2 bases from J, with 13 bases between. The CDR3 has 13 amino acids. The CDR3 DNA sequence: TGTGCCAGCCGGGGGGCGGAGACCTACGAGCAGTACTTC. Protein sequence: CASRGAETYEQYF.